These 7 T cell receptor beta chains share one sample of origin, sequenced in a study of vaccination and CD4 T cells after COVID-19 (dated by TCRdb to between 2021 and 2023). Antigens for these TCRs are unknown. Library construction relied on PCR. The instrument given in TCRdb is Illumina iSeq 100. TCR sequencing of DNA from cultured CD4+ T cells used the Oncomine TCR Beta short-read assay at the Johns Hopkins FTIC core. TCRdb passed the public sequencing reads through fastp at Q25 and MiXCR, retaining productive beta sequences. CDR3 protein duplicates are merged, each entry listing the most common genes and DNA. Within this sample are tens of thousands of distinct CDR3 sequences, with over 50% of them counted one time only. The ten largest clones add up to about 4% of the sample. Sample treatment or condition, as interpreted from the label and publication: roughly ten-day PBMC culture with coronavirus spike peptide pools or control peptides (ViraFEST assay).

Sample: CD4+ T cells from blood, cultured in vitro. The receptor source for this set is a human donor who had recovered from COVID-19.

The chain recombines TRBV7-2 with TRBJ2-3; weak D call: TRBD1 (7 bases). The CDR3 length is 14 residues. The V gene lost 4 bases and the J gene lost 4 bases, with 12 bases spanning the gap. Germline V gene sequence: CDR1 SGHTA, CDR2 FQGNSA. CDR3 sequence reads: CASSSGGLPDTQYF. The CDR3 DNA reads TGTGCCAGCAGCTCAGGGGGGTTACCAGATACGCAGTATTTT.

V gene TRBV7-2 combines with J gene TRBJ1-1; TRBD1 is a possible D gene (6 bases). V lost 4 bases and J lost 1, with 13 bases in between. Germline V lookup: CDR1 SGHTA, CDR2 FQGNSA. The CDR3 covers 15 residues. CDR3 sequence: CASSSQGGGNTEAFF. The DNA for the CDR3 is TGTGCCAGCAGCTCCCAAGGAGGGGGGAACACTGAAGCTTTCTTT.

The CDR3 sequence: CASSQQGGEQPQHF. DNA for the CDR3: TGTGCCAGCAGCCAGCAAGGCGGGGAACAGCCCCAGCATTTT. V and J are TRBV7-9 and TRBJ1-5; no reliable D call. The germline V gene has CDR1 SEHNR and CDR2 FQNEAQ (reference sequence). Trimming stripped 5 bases from V and 7 bases from J, with 15 bases between. CDR3 size: 14 residues.

CDR3 coding DNA: TGTGCCAGTAGTATGAGGACAGGGGGCGTTCAGCCCCAGCATTTT. Protein product: CASSMRTGGVQPQHF. The chain carries TRBV19 and TRBJ1-5, with 11 bases matching TRBD1. The CDR3 extends over 15 amino acids. Germline CDR1 is LNHDA and CDR2 is SQIVND (reference sequence). V was clipped by 3 bases and J by 6 bases; unmatched bases: 4.

The chain carries TRBV2 and TRBJ1-5, with unresolved D. This CDR3 contains 13 residues. Germline lookup yields CDR1 SNHLY and CDR2 FYNNEI. Trimming stripped 4 bases from V and 4 bases from J, with 8 bases between. The CDR3 DNA reads as TGTGCCAGCAGTGTGTCCGGGAATCAGCCCCAGCATTTT. Translated, it gives CASSVSGNQPQHF.

V is TRBV12-3 or TRBV12-4 and J is TRBJ2-3; possibly TRBD1 for D (6 bases). The CDR3 length is 17 residues. The ends were cut back, 1 base at V and 5 bases at J, with 19 bases in the middle. CDR3 DNA sequence: TGTGCCAGCAGTTTAGGCTTGGGGGCGCAGCACGGAGATACGCAGTATTTT. Its protein is CASSLGLGAQHGDTQYF.

The V call is TRBV10-3, the J call TRBJ2-4; TRBD2 is a possible D gene (6 bases). The CDR3 contains 16 residues. Per germline, CDR1 ENHRY and CDR2 SYGVKD. Trimming cost V 4 bases and J 2 bases, with 15 bases left between them. The CDR3 spells CAISVSGEGTKNIQYF. The CDR3 DNA sequence: TGTGCCATCAGTGTTTCGGGAGAGGGGACCAAAAACATTCAGTACTTC.